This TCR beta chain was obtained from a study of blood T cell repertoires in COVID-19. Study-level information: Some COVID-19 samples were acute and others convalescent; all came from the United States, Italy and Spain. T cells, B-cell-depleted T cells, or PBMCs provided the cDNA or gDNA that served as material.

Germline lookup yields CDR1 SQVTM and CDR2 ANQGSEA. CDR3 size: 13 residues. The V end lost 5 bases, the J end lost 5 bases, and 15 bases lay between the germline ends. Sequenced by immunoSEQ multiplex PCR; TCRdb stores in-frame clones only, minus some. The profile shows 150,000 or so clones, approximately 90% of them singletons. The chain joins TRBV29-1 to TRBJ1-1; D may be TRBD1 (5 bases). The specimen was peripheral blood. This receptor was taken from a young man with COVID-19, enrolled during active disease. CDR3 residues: CSVREKRGTEAFF. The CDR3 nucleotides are TGCAGCGTTCGAGAGAAACGGGGGACTGAAGCTTTCTTT.